These 24 T cell receptor beta chains share one sample of origin, sequenced in a study of cytomegalovirus exposure and HLA in healthy donors. The protocol was immunoSEQ multiplex PCR, while the TCRdb copy is restricted to in-frame clones and leaves out a portion. The table has approximately 49,000 clones, around 91% seen once. The sample was PBMCs. The origin of the receptors is a man aged 18 to 30 in good health and CMV-seronegative.

The sample holds one count of this clone. V usage is TRBV28 and J usage is TRBJ2-7, with a tentative D call TRBD2 (6 bases). In germline, CDR1 is MDHEN, CDR2 SYDVKM. V was shortened by 5 bases and J by 0 bases, with 17 bases between the two germline ends. The CDR3 is 16 residues long. The CDR3 coding sequence is TGTGCCAGCAGTCAAACGCGGCGGGAACGCTCCTACGAGCAGTACTTC. It codes for CASSQTRRERSYEQYF.

The chain links TRBV6-4 to TRBJ2-7; 11 bases are shared with TRBD2. Per germline, CDR1 MRHNA and CDR2 SNTAGT. This CDR3 has 15 amino acids. V trimming: 6 bases; J trimming: 3 bases; junction bases outside the gene matches: 7. This CDR3 is CASSLLAGGSYEQYF. The CDR3, as DNA: TGTGCCAGCAGCCTTCTAGCGGGGGGTAGCTACGAGCAGTACTTC.

V and J are TRBV5-1 and TRBJ2-1; D may be TRBD2 (6 bases). The CDR3 is 12 residues long. V lost 4 bases and J lost 8, with 10 bases in between. CDR1 is SGHRS and CDR2 is YFSETQ in the germline V gene. In DNA form, the CDR3 reads TGCGCCAGCAGCCTGCGGGGTGATGAGCAGTTCTTC. This gives the protein CASSLRGDEQFF.

The rearrangement joins TRBV2 to TRBJ2-1, with D uncertain. CDR1 SNHLY and CDR2 FYNNEI come from the germline V gene. Trimming pared 6 bases from V and 7 bases from J, leaving 19 bases between. This CDR3 is built from 15 residues. The CDR3 DNA sequence: TGTGCCAGCAGGGAAAGACCTCTTGACGGGAATGAGCAGTTCTTC. It codes for CASRERPLDGNEQFF.

The chain has TRBV11-3 and TRBJ1-2; D ambiguous. Trimming took 5 bases from V and 4 from J, leaving 14 bases between them. The V gene's germline CDR1 is SGHNT and CDR2 YENEEA. The CDR3 has 14 residues. The CDR3 DNA is TGTGCCAGCAGCCTCCGGTCTACTGGCTATGGCTACACCTTC. This gives the protein CASSLRSTGYGYTF.

This sequence joins TRBV5-4 and TRBJ2-1; 8 bases are shared with TRBD2. Germline loops: CDR1 SGHNT, CDR2 YYREEE (reference sequence). V gave up 4 bases and J gave up 1 base; unmatched junction bases: 10. The CDR3 spans 17 residues. The CDR3, as DNA: TGTGCCAGCAGCGATCGAGGAGCGGGAGCGTCCTACAATGAGCAGTTCTTC. Amino acid sequence: CASSDRGAGASYNEQFF.

This sequence joins TRBV7-6 and TRBJ2-5; TRBD2 matches at 8 bases. Germline V gene sequence: CDR1 SGHVS, CDR2 FNYEAQ. This CDR3 spans 15 amino acids. Germline trimming cut 3 bases from V and 2 bases from J; bases unmatched to any gene: 5. The DNA of the CDR3 is TGTGCCAGCAGCTTCAATAGCGGGGCACAAGAGACCCAGTACTTC. Its protein is CASSFNSGAQETQYF. Full variable domain (outside the CDR3, taken from reference TRBV7-6 and TRBJ2-5): GAGVSQSPRYKVTKRGQDVALRCDPISGHVSLYWYRQALGQGPEFLTYFNYEAQQDKSGLPNDRFSAERPEGSISTLTIQRTEQRDSAMYRCASSFNSGAQETQYFGPGTRLLVL.

The CDR3 DNA sequence: TGTGCCTGGAAAGCTACTAGCGGGTGGGGCACAGATACGCAGTATTTT. Amino acid sequence: CAWKATSGWGTDTQYF. The chain joins TRBV30 to TRBJ2-3, with 9 bases lining up with TRBD2. The germline V gene has CDR1 GTSNPN and CDR2 SVGIG (reference sequence). The CDR3 extends over 16 amino acids. V lost 4 bases to trimming and J lost 1 base; unmatched junction nucleotides: 9.

The chain uses TRBV19 and TRBJ2-7; 9 bases are shared with TRBD2. CDR1 and CDR2 from the germline V gene are LNHDA and SQIVND (reference sequence). Trimming removed 3 bases from V and 12 bases from J; junction bases left unmatched: 12. This CDR3 has 14 residues. CDR3 sequence reads: CASSIETSGPTVYF. In DNA, the CDR3 is TGTGCCAGTAGTATTGAGACTAGCGGCCCCACGGTGTACTTC.

The rearrangement uses TRBV4-3 and TRBJ2-7; TRBD1 agrees at 10 bases. Germline CDR1 reads LGHNA; CDR2 reads YSLEER. The CDR3 covers 14 residues. J was trimmed by 4 bases and V by 6 bases; bases with no gene match: 6. This CDR3 is CASSPGTGVYEQYF. The CDR3 DNA reads as TGCGCCAGCAGTCCCGGGACAGGGGTGTACGAGCAGTACTTC.

The gene calls are TRBV19 and TRBJ2-1; 7 bases match TRBD2. Germline V lookup: CDR1 LNHDA, CDR2 SQIVND (reference sequence). The CDR3 spans 19 residues. With 1 base clipped from V and 4 bases from J, the junction kept 16 bases outside the gene matches. CDR3 nucleotide sequence: TGTGCCAGTAGTATAGTAGGTCTAGCGGCAAGTAATGGTTACAATGAGCAGTTCTTC. Amino acids: CASSIVGLAASNGYNEQFF.

V and J are TRBV7-8 and TRBJ2-7; D might be TRBD2 (6 bases). Germline-derived CDR1 and CDR2 are SGHVS and FQNEAQ. The V end was cut by 3 bases, the J end by 5 bases, with 20 bases between. CDR3 length: 16 amino acids. DNA of the CDR3: TGTGCCAGCAGCTTTTATCGGGACTCCAAAGGCAACGAGCAGTACTTC. This translates into CASSFYRDSKGNEQYF.

This chain uses TRBV19 with TRBJ1-1, with D tentatively TRBD1 (5 bases). This CDR3 is 15 amino acids long. Germline CDR1 and CDR2: LNHDA and SQIVND (reference sequence). V was cut by 3 bases and J by 1 base, with 12 bases left in between. The CDR3 spells CASSMGPAKNTEAFF. The CDR3 region has the DNA TGTGCCAGTAGTATGGGGCCGGCAAAGAACACTGAAGCTTTCTTT. The complete variable domain, with remaining parts taken from reference TRBV19 and TRBJ1-1, reads DGGITQSPKYLFRKEGQNVTLSCEQNLNHDAMYWYRQDPGQGLRLIYYSQIVNDFQKGDIAEGYSVSREKKESFPLTVTSAQKNPTAFYLCASSMGPAKNTEAFFGQGTRLTVV.

J is TRBJ2-1 and V is TRBV9; TRBD2 matches 10 bases. Per the germline V gene, CDR1 is SGDLS and CDR2 is YYNGEE. J was trimmed by 4 bases and V by 6 bases; bases with no gene match: 7. The CDR3 runs 15 residues. CDR3 nucleotide sequence: TGTGCCAGCACCACTGGACTAGCGGAGTACAATGAGCAGTTCTTC. It translates to CASTTGLAEYNEQFF.

The gene calls are TRBV5-6 and TRBJ2-3; possible D gene TRBD1, 6 bases. CDR3 size: 13 residues. Trimming shortened V by 4 bases and J by 4 bases, and 10 bases separated the two germline ends. CDR1 SGHDT and CDR2 YYEEEE come from the germline V gene. The CDR3 DNA sequence: TGTGCCAGCAGCCTGCGGACAGCAGATACGCAGTATTTT. Its protein product is CASSLRTADTQYF.

This clone has just one count. V gene TRBV28 combines with J gene TRBJ1-1; D is undetermined. Germline CDR1 and CDR2: MDHEN and SYDVKM. Trimming took 3 bases from V and 1 from J, leaving 6 bases between them. The CDR3 has 13 amino acids. The CDR3 DNA is TGTGCCAGCAGTTTTCGGGGGAACACTGAAGCTTTCTTT. Its translation is CASSFRGNTEAFF.

V gene TRBV4-2 combines with J gene TRBJ2-1; TRBD2 matches at 9 bases. The germline CDR1 and CDR2 sequences are LGHNA and YNFKEQ. V gave up 2 bases and J gave up 2 bases; unmatched junction bases: 7. This CDR3 is 17 amino acids long. The CDR3 nucleotides read TGTGCCAGCAGCCAATTATCGACTAGCGGCACCTACAATGAGCAGTTCTTC. Protein sequence: CASSQLSTSGTYNEQFF.

This clone was observed a few times. The CDR3 spells CASSNVVSHGYTF. The CDR3 nucleotides read TGTGCCAGCAGTAACGTAGTTTCCCATGGCTACACCTTC. This chain joins TRBV14 and TRBJ1-2; D remains ambiguous. V lost 6 bases, J lost 6 bases, and 14 bases lay in between. This CDR3 is 13 amino acids long. Germline loops: CDR1 SGHDN, CDR2 FVKESK.

The genes are TRBV14 and TRBJ2-4; D is possibly TRBD1 (5 bases). The length of the CDR3 is 15 residues. Germline lookup yields CDR1 SGHDN and CDR2 FVKESK. Trimming stripped 1 base from V and 3 bases from J, with 10 bases between. CDR3: CASSQAQGDKNIQYF. The CDR3 region has the DNA TGTGCCAGCAGCCAAGCCCAGGGCGACAAAAACATTCAGTACTTC.

The CDR3 spells CAITPRTGETQYF. The CDR3 nucleotides read TGTGCCATCACCCCACGGACTGGGGAGACCCAGTACTTC. This chain joins TRBV10-3 and TRBJ2-5, with D possibly matching TRBD2 (5 bases). The V end was cut by 7 bases, the J end by 5 bases, with 14 bases between. Germline lookup yields CDR1 ENHRY and CDR2 SYGVKD. The CDR3 consists of 13 residues.

The chain couples TRBV27 to TRBJ2-3, with D perhaps matching TRBD2 (6 bases). This CDR3 is 16 amino acids long. CDR1 and CDR2 from the germline V gene are MNHEY and SMNVEV (reference sequence). Deletions cut 6 bases from V and 0 bases from J, with 16 bases between. The CDR3 reads CASSQNQGGSTDTQYF. CDR3 coding DNA: TGTGCCAGCAGCCAAAACCAGGGAGGAAGCACAGATACGCAGTATTTT.

The V call is TRBV4-2, the J call TRBJ2-1; 14 positions agree with TRBD2. J lost 9 bases, V lost 3 bases, and 4 bases had no gene match. Germline V gives CDR1 LGHNA, CDR2 YNFKEQ. The CDR3 length is 15 residues. The CDR3 nucleotides read TGTGCCAGCAGCCAGGGACTAGCGGGAGTCAGTGAGCAGTTCTTC. It yields the protein CASSQGLAGVSEQFF.

J is TRBJ2-3 and V is TRBV7-6; D call uncertain. With 5 bases removed from V and 1 base from J, the gap between germline ends came to 13 bases. The CDR3 is 15 amino acids. Germline-derived CDR1 and CDR2 are SGHVS and FNYEAQ. The CDR3 is CASSPTRLGTDTQYF. The CDR3 bases are TGTGCCAGCAGCCCGACTCGACTGGGCACAGATACGCAGTATTTT.

The chain is built from TRBV4-2 and TRBJ1-1; D uncertain. V lost 3 bases to trimming and J lost 6 bases, with 17 bases between them. The germline V gene has CDR1 LGHNA and CDR2 YNFKEQ. This CDR3 region has 15 residues. The CDR3 sequence: CASSHIVEGPPEAFF. CDR3 bases: TGTGCCAGCAGCCATATTGTGGAGGGTCCCCCTGAAGCTTTCTTT.